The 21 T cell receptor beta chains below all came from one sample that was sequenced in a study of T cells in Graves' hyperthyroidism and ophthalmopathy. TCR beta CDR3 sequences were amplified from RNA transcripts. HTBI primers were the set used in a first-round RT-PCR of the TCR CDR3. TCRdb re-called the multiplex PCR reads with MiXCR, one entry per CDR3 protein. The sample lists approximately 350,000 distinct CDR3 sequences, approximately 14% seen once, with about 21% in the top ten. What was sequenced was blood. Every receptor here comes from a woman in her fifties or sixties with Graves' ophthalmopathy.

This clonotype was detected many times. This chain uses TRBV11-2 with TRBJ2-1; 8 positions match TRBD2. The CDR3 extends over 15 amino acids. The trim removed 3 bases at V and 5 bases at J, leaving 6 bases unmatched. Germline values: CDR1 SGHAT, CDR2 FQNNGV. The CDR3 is CASSLSGSRNNEQFF. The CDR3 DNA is TGTGCCAGCAGCTTGAGCGGGAGTAGGAACAATGAGCAGTTCTTC.

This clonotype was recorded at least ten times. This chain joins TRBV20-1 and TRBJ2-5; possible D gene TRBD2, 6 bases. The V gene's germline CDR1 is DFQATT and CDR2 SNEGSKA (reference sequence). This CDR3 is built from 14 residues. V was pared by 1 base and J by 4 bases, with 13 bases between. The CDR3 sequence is CSARGTAGGETQYF. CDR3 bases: TGCAGTGCTAGAGGGACGGCCGGGGGAGAGACCCAGTACTTC.

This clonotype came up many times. CDR3 sequence (DNA): TGTGCCTGGGGGAGACGACAGAATGAGCAGTTCTTC. Translating gives CAWGRRQNEQFF. This chain uses TRBV30 with TRBJ2-1; D is possibly TRBD1 or TRBD2 (5 bases each). Deletions cut 5 bases from V and 7 bases from J, with 12 bases between. The CDR3 extends over 12 amino acids. The germline gives CDR1 GTSNPN, CDR2 SVGIG (reference sequence).

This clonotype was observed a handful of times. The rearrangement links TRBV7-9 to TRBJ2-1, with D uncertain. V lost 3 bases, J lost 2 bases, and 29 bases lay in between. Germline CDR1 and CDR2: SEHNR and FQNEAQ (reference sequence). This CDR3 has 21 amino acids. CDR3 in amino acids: CASSLGSFMVGSLGTYNEQFF. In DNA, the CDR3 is TGTGCCAGCAGCTTGGGTAGCTTTATGGTCGGATCCTTAGGGACCTACAATGAGCAGTTCTTC.

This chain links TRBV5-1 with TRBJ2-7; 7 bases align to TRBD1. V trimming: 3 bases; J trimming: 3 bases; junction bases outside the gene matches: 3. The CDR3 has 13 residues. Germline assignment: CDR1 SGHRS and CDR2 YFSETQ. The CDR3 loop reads CASSWTGRYEQYF. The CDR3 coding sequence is TGCGCCAGCAGCTGGACAGGCCGCTACGAGCAGTACTTC.

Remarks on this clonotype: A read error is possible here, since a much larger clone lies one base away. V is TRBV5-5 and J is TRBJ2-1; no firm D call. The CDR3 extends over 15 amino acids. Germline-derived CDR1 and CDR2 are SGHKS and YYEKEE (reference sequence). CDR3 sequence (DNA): TGTGTCAGCAGCTTGGCCCTGAGCTCCTACAATGAGCAGTTCTTC. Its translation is CVSSLALSSYNEQFF.

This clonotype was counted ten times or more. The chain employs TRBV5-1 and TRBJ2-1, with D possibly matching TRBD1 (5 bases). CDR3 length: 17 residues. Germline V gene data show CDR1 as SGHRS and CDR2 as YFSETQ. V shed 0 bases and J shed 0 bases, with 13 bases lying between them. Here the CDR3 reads CASSLEGATSSYNEQFF. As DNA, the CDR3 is TGCGCCAGCAGCTTGGAAGGGGCGACCAGCTCCTACAATGAGCAGTTCTTC.

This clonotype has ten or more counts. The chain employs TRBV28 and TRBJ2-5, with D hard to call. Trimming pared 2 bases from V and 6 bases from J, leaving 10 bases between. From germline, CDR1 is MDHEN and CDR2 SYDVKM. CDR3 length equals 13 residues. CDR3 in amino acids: CASSLVRRKTQYF. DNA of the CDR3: TGTGCCAGCAGTTTAGTCAGGCGGAAGACCCAGTACTTC.

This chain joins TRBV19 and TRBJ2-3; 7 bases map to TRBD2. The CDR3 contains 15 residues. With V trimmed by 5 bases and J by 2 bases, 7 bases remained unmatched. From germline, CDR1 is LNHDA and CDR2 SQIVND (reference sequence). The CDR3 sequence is CASSQEAGFTDTQYF. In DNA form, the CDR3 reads TGTGCCAGTAGTCAGGAAGCGGGATTCACAGATACGCAGTATTTT.

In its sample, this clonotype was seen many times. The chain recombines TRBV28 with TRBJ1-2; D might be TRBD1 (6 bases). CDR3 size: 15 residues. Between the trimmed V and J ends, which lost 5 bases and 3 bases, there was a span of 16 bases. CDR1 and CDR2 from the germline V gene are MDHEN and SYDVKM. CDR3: CASSQQGILHYGYTF. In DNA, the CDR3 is TGTGCCAGCAGTCAACAGGGAATCCTCCACTATGGCTACACCTTC.

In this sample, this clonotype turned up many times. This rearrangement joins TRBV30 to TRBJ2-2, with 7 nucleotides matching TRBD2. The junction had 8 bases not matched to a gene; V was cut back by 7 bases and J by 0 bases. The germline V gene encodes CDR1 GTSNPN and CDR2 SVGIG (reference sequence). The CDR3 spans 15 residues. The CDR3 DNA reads TGTGCCTACACGGTGGGACTATCGAACACCGGGGAGCTGTTTTTT. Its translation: CAYTVGLSNTGELFF.

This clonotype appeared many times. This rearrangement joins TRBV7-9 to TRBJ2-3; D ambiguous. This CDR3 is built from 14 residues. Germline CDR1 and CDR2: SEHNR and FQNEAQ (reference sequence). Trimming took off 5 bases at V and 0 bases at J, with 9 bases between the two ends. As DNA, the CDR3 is TGTGCCAGCAGCCCCTCGTCTAGCACAGATACGCAGTATTTT. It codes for CASSPSSSTDTQYF.

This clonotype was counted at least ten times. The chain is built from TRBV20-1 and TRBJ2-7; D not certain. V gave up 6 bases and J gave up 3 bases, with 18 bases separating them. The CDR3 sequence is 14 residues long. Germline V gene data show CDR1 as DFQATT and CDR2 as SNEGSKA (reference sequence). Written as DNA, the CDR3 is TGCAGTGCCCCGGACCAGCCTCCCCTCTACGAGCAGTACTTC. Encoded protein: CSAPDQPPLYEQYF.

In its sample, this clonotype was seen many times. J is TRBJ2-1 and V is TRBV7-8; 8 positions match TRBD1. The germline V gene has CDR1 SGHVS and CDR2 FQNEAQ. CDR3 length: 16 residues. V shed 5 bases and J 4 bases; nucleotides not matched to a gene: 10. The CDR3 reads CASSGHAGGLYNEQFF. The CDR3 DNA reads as TGTGCCAGCAGCGGGCATGCAGGGGGCCTATACAATGAGCAGTTCTTC.

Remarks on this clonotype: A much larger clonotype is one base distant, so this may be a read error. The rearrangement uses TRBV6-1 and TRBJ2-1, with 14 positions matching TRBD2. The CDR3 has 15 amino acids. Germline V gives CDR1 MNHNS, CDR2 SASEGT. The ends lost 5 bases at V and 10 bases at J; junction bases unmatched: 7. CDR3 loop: CASSPGLAGVREQFF. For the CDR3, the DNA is TGTGCCAGCAGTCCGGGACTAGCGGGAGTTCGAGAGCAGTTCTTC.

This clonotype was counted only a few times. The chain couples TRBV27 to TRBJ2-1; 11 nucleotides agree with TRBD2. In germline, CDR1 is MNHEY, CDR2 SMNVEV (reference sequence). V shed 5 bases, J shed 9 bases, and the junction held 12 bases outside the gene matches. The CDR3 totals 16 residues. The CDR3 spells CASSTSSGRSGAEQFF. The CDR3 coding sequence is TGTGCCAGCAGTACATCTAGCGGGAGGAGTGGGGCTGAGCAGTTCTTC.

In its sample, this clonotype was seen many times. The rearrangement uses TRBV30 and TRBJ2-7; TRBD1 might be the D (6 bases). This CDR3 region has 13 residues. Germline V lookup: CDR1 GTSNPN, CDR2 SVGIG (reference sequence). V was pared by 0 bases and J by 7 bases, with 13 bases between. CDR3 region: CAWSVVQGREQYF. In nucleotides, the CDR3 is TGTGCCTGGAGTGTCGTACAGGGTAGGGAGCAGTACTTC. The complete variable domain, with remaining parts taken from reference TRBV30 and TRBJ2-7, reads SQTIHQWPATLVQPVGSPLSLECTVEGTSNPNLYWYRQAAGRGLQLLFYSVGIGQISSEVPQNLSASRPQDRQFILSSKKLLLSDSGFYLCAWSVVQGREQYFGPGTRLTVT.

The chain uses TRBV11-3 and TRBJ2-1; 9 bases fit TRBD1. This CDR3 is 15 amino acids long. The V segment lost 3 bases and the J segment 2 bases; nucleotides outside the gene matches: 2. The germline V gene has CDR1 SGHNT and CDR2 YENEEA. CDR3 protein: CASSFGTGPYNEQFF. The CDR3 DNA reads TGTGCCAGCAGCTTTGGGACAGGGCCCTACAATGAGCAGTTCTTC.

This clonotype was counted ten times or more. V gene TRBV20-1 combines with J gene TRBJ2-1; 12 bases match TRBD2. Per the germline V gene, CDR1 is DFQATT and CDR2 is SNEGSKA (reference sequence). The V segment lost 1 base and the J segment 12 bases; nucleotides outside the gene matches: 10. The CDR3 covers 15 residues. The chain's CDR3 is CSARAGTSGSIGQFF. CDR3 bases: TGCAGTGCTAGAGCCGGGACTAGCGGGTCCATAGGGCAGTTCTTC.

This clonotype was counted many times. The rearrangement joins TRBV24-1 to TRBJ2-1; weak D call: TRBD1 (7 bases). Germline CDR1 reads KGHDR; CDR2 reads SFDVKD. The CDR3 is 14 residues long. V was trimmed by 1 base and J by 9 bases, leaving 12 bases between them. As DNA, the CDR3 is TGTGCCACCAGTGATTTAGGGCAGGGGGGTGAGCAGTTCTTC. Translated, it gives CATSDLGQGGEQFF.

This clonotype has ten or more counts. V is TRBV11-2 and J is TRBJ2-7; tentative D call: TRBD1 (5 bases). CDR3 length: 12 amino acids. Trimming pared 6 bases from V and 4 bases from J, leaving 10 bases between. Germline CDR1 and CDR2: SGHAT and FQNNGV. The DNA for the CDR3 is TGTGCCAGCAGTTTCCAGGGATACGAGCAGTACTTC. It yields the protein CASSFQGYEQYF.